A single sample gave rise to the 13 T cell receptor beta chains below, sequenced in a study of blood T cell repertoires in COVID-19. Clones were sequenced by immunoSEQ multiplex PCR, and TCRdb holds only the in-frame ones, with some missing. The sample records 130,000 to 150,000 clones, over 70% being singletons. The sequencing input was PBMCs or T cells enriched from blood (not recorded which). The receptors derive from a man aged 55 to 70 who had recovered from COVID-19.

The chain is built from TRBV5-6 and TRBJ2-5, with a possible D match to TRBD2 (6 bases). The CDR3 totals 13 residues. CDR1 SGHDT and CDR2 YYEEEE come from the germline V gene. Trimming removed 5 bases at V and 6 bases at J, with 14 bases between. The CDR3 DNA sequence: TGTGCCAGCAGTCAGGGAGGAGGGAAGACCCAGTACTTC. It codes for CASSQGGGKTQYF.

As DNA, the CDR3 is TGTGCCAGTAGAGCTACAGGGGACGGAGAAAAACTGTTTTTT. The encoded protein is CASRATGDGEKLFF. V usage is TRBV19 and J usage is TRBJ1-4, with TRBD1 matching over 7 bases. This CDR3 region has 14 residues. Germline CDR1 reads LNHDA; CDR2 reads SQIVND (reference sequence). Unmatched junction bases numbered 9, after V lost 6 bases and J lost 8 bases.

The chain employs TRBV10-3 and TRBJ1-5; no firm D call. CDR1 and CDR2 (germline): ENHRY, SYGVKD. Trimming cost V 3 bases and J 0 bases, with 9 bases left between them. The CDR3 totals 15 residues. CDR3 bases: TGTGCCATCAGTGATACCCGGGATAGCAATCAGCCCCAGCATTTT. It encodes CAISDTRDSNQPQHF.

The sample holds a few counts of this clone. The chain combines TRBV7-8 with TRBJ1-2; TRBD1 is a possible D gene (6 bases). Germline V CDR1 and CDR2: SGHVS, FQNEAQ. The ends were cut back, 1 base at V and 14 bases at J, with 17 bases in the middle. There are 13 residues in the CDR3. The CDR3 region is CASSLGTAGGKTF. The CDR3 DNA reads as TGTGCCAGCAGCTTAGGGACAGCAGGAGGAAAGACCTTC.

This chain joins TRBV3-1 (or the pseudogene TRBV3-2) and TRBJ1-1; 9 bases are shared with TRBD1. The V and J ends lost 4 bases and 6 bases, in that order; junction bases with no gene match: 6. The CDR3 loop spans 14 amino acids. Germline V CDR1 and CDR2: LGHDT, YNNKEL (reference sequence). The CDR3 DNA reads TGTGCCAGCAGCCCCTGGGACAGGGTTCCTGAAGCTTTCTTT. The encoded protein is CASSPWDRVPEAFF.

This clone has a single count. The chain joins TRBV7-8 to TRBJ1-5, with a tentative D call TRBD1 (5 bases). The germline CDR1 and CDR2 sequences are SGHVS and FQNEAQ. The CDR3 length is 12 residues. The V and J ends lost 1 base and 11 bases respectively, with 9 bases between them. The CDR3 sequence is CASSLGGQAQHF. Written as DNA, the CDR3 is TGTGCCAGCAGCTTAGGGGGCCAAGCCCAGCATTTT.

The CDR3: CASSEEGTVGSPLHF. Written as DNA, the CDR3 is TGTGCCAGCAGTGAGGAAGGGACAGTAGGTTCACCCCTCCACTTT. This rearrangement joins TRBV2 to TRBJ1-6; 7 positions match TRBD1. The junction had 8 bases not matched to a gene; V was cut back by 3 bases and J by 9 bases. CDR3 size: 15 residues. Germline V gene sequence: CDR1 SNHLY, CDR2 FYNNEI.

This clone was picked up one time. V gene TRBV30 combines with J gene TRBJ1-3; unclear D gene. This CDR3 has 16 amino acids. Between the trimmed V and J ends, which lost 1 base and 0 bases, there was a span of 13 bases. Germline CDR1 GTSNPN, CDR2 SVGIG (reference sequence). CDR3 DNA sequence: TGTGCCTGGAGTGAGGTCGGAGGGCCCTCTGGAAACACCATATATTTT. This encodes CAWSEVGGPSGNTIYF.

V is TRBV11-2 and J is TRBJ2-7, with 9 bases that match TRBD1. Germline CDR1 SGHAT, CDR2 FQNNGV. V was clipped by 5 bases and J by 6 bases; unmatched bases: 8. The CDR3 runs to 14 residues. The CDR3: CASSRTGDGSEQYF. Here the CDR3 DNA reads TGTGCCAGCAGCAGGACAGGGGATGGTAGCGAGCAGTACTTC.

The chain couples TRBV18 to TRBJ2-7, with D uncertain. This CDR3 is 13 amino acids long. V dropped 0 bases and J dropped 0 bases, with 3 bases sitting between them. Germline V gene lookup returns CDR1 KGHSH and CDR2 LQKENI. The DNA for the CDR3 is TGTGCCAGCTCACCACCGGCCTCCTACGAGCAGTACTTC. The encoded protein is CASSPPASYEQYF.

The rearrangement joins TRBV11-2 to TRBJ2-1; 11 nucleotides match TRBD2. The germline V gene encodes CDR1 SGHAT and CDR2 FQNNGV. V dropped 3 bases and J dropped 6; count of bases not matched to a gene: 1. The CDR3 totals 14 residues. The CDR3 reads CASSFSGGVNEQFF. The CDR3 coding sequence is TGTGCCAGCAGCTTTAGCGGGGGGGTCAATGAGCAGTTCTTC.

This clone was counted a single time. Different DNA sequences within this sample yield the same CDR3. This chain's CDR3 is CASSLGTGYGYTF. The CDR3, as DNA: TGTGCCAGCAGTTTAGGGACAGGGTATGGCTACACCTTC. The chain uses TRBV28 and TRBJ1-2; 9 positions match TRBD1. Germline values: CDR1 MDHEN, CDR2 SYDVKM. The junction had 0 bases not matched to a gene; V was cut back by 2 bases and J by 5 bases. The CDR3 spans 13 residues.

This clone was seen only a few times. The chain combines TRBV18 with TRBJ1-2, with TRBD1 matching over 9 bases. Trimming took 6 bases from V and 0 from J; bases not matched to a gene: 11. CDR1 and CDR2 from the germline V gene are KGHSH and LQKENI. The CDR3 runs to 17 residues. The CDR3 region has the DNA TGTGCCAGCTCCCTGGAGAGGAGACAGGGGGCTAACTATGGCTACACCTTC. As protein: CASSLERRQGANYGYTF.